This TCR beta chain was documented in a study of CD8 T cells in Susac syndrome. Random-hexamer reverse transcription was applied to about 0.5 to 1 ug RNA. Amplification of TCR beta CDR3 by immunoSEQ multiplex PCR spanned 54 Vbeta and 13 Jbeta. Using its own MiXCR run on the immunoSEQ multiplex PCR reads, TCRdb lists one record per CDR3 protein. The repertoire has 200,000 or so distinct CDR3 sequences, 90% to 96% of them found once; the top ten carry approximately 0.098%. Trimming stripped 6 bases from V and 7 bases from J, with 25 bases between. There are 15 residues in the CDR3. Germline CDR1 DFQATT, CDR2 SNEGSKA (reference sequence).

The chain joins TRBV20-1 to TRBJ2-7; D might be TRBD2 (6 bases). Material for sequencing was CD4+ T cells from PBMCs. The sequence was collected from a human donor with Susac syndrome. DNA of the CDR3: TGCAGTGCGACGTGGGATTTCAGGGACTGGGGGGAGCAGTACTTC. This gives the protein CSATWDFRDWGEQYF.